These 30 T cell receptor beta chains came from one sample sequenced in a study of prognosis after radiotherapy for stage I lung cancer. With two-round multiplex PCR, TCR beta CDR3 sequences were amplified from genomic DNA. First-round PCR, the initial amplification, used primers specific to each TRBV and TRBJ gene. TCRdb re-called the multiplex PCR reads with MiXCR, one entry per CDR3 protein. The sample includes fewer than 25,000 distinct CDR3 sequences, 26% of them seen just once. Sequenced here: PBMCs, sampled before or after stereotactic body radiation therapy (not recorded which). These TCRs come from a donor aged 50 or older with non-small cell lung cancer.

This clonotype was picked up many times. The V and J genes are TRBV10-3 and TRBJ2-1; 13 bases match TRBD2. The germline V gene has CDR1 ENHRY and CDR2 SYGVKD. Unmatched junction bases numbered 4, after V lost 5 bases and J lost 9 bases. This CDR3 is built from 14 residues. In DNA form, the CDR3 reads TGTGCCATCAGTAGGACTAGCGGGAGCTTTGAGCAGTTCTTC. Translating it yields CAISRTSGSFEQFF.

This clonotype has a handful of counts. A single base separates this from a much larger clone, so it may be a read error. The genes are TRBV12-5 and TRBJ1-1, with D hard to call. The V end lost 6 bases, the J end lost 1 base, and 9 bases lay between the germline ends. The CDR3 consists of 13 residues. Germline loops: CDR1 LGHNT, CDR2 FRNRAP. The CDR3 sequence is CASGDRGNTEAFF. For the CDR3, the DNA is TGTGCTAGTGGGGATCGGGGGAACACTGAAGCTTTCTTT.

This clonotype is labeled medium-sized. V usage is TRBV6-8 and J usage is TRBJ2-7, with 12 bases that match TRBD2. CDR3 length equals 19 residues. Germline CDR1 MNHGY, CDR2 SAAAGT. V lost 7 bases, J lost 3 bases, and 19 bases stayed unmatched. For the CDR3, the DNA is TGTGCCAGCACTTGGACGGATGGGACTAGCGGGCTACCTAGCTACGAGCAGTACTTC. Translating it yields CASTWTDGTSGLPSYEQYF.

This sequence joins TRBV3-1 and TRBJ2-7; perhaps D is TRBD1 or TRBD2 (6 bases each). The germline CDR1 and CDR2 sequences are LGHDT and YNNKEL (reference sequence). CDR3 length: 14 amino acids. Trimming stripped 4 bases from V and 5 bases from J, with 15 bases between. The CDR3 spells CASSRRLGDNEQYF. In DNA form, the CDR3 reads TGTGCCAGCAGCCGAAGACTAGGGGACAACGAGCAGTACTTC.

A remark on this clonotype: Relative to the germline gene, one junction end is altered; a read error may explain this. CDR3: CASSLVPPPDTQCF. Here the CDR3 DNA reads TGTGCCAGCAGTCTCGTGCCCCCCCCAGATACGCAGTGTTTT. The V call is TRBV7-2, the J call TRBJ2-3; D remains ambiguous. The germline CDR1 and CDR2 sequences are SGHTA and FQGNSA. The CDR3 runs 14 residues.

Points on this clonotype: Given a far larger clone just one base away, this is likely a sequencing read error. This chain joins TRBV6-9 and TRBJ2-5; weak D call: TRBD2 (6 bases). The CDR3 loop spans 15 amino acids. Germline CDR1 MNHGY, CDR2 SVAAGI. V lost 4 bases to trimming and J lost 7 bases, with 19 bases between them. In nucleotides, the CDR3 is TGTGCCAGCAGTTTTACAGTGGCAGGGCGGGGGACCCAGTACTTC. Translated, it gives CASSFTVAGRGTQYF.

This clonotype appeared many times. The rearrangement uses TRBV6-2 or TRBV6-3 and TRBJ2-1, with D unresolved. The CDR3 consists of 10 residues. Looked up from germline, CDR1 is MNHEY and CDR2 is SVGEGT. CDR3 coding DNA: TGTGCATCTGGTCGGAATGAGCAGTTCTTC. This gives the protein CASGRNEQFF.

The table lists this clonotype with many counts. The chain carries TRBV11-1 and TRBJ2-7, with D unresolved. The CDR3 has 17 residues. Germline values: CDR1 SGHAT, CDR2 FQDESV (reference sequence). Trimming removed 6 bases at V and 3 bases at J, with 24 bases between. The CDR3 region is CASSTKSGPNRFYEQYF. As DNA, the CDR3 is TGTGCCAGCAGTACAAAAAGTGGACCGAACAGATTCTACGAGCAGTACTTC.

The sample holds many counts of this clonotype. The V gene is TRBV6-5, the J gene TRBJ1-3; D might be TRBD1 (5 bases). Trimming shortened V by 2 bases and J by 0 bases, and 8 bases separated the two germline ends. This CDR3 has 15 amino acids. The V gene's germline CDR1 is MNHEY and CDR2 SVGAGI. CDR3 residues: CASSYGTGSGNTIYF. CDR3 in DNA: TGTGCCAGCAGTTACGGGACTGGCTCTGGAAACACCATATATTTT.

This clonotype was seen ten or more times. The DNA for the CDR3 is TGTGCCAGCAGCCAGAGACGGAGGAGCTCCTACAATGAGCAGTTCTTC. It is translated as CASSQRRRSSYNEQFF. The gene calls are TRBV12-3 or TRBV12-4 and TRBJ2-1, with a weak D call TRBD2 (5 bases). The CDR3 is 16 amino acids. The V end was cut by 6 bases, the J end by 0 bases, with 15 bases between.

A remark on this clonotype: A far larger clone is only one base removed, so a read error is likely. The rearrangement uses TRBV6-8 and TRBJ2-1, with 10 positions matching TRBD2. Trimming took 5 bases from V and 14 from J; bases not matched to a gene: 24. The CDR3 is 18 amino acids. Germline CDR1 and CDR2: MNHGY and SAAAGT. CDR3 in DNA: TGTGCCAGCAGTGAATCGGCGGGGGCATCCGGGACTAGCGAGAGGAAGTTCTTC. The encoded protein is CASSESAGASGTSERKFF.

This clonotype was recorded many times. The chain recombines TRBV7-6 with TRBJ1-6; D uncertain. V lost 5 bases and J lost 7, with 15 bases in between. CDR3 length equals 15 residues. Germline V gives CDR1 SGHVS, CDR2 FNYEAQ. The CDR3 DNA reads TGTGCCAGCAGCGCCGGGCCCGGCGGGAATTCACCCCTCCACTTT. Translated: CASSAGPGGNSPLHF.

About this clonotype itself: A read error is likely here: a far larger clone is one base away. The V and J genes are TRBV6-4 and TRBJ2-5; D is unclear. From germline, CDR1 is MRHNA and CDR2 SNTAGT. This CDR3 spans 13 amino acids. CDR3 residues: CASSFQSQDTQYF. The DNA of the CDR3 is TGTGCCAGCAGTTTTCAATCGCAAGATACCCAGTACTTC.

This clonotype was counted at least ten times. This chain uses TRBV14 with TRBJ1-2, with D possibly matching TRBD1 (5 bases). CDR3 length equals 21 residues. CDR1 is SGHDN, CDR2 FVKESK, per germline. V lost 4 bases and J 8 bases, leaving 38 bases between the germline ends. The CDR3 loop reads CASSPRIGARGGTTGWIGYTF. CDR3 bases: TGTGCCAGCAGCCCTAGAATCGGGGCTCGGGGGGGGACCACCGGGTGGATCGGCTACACCTTC.

This clonotype was seen many times. The chain carries TRBV20-1 and TRBJ2-1; 8 nucleotides align to TRBD2. Losses at the gene ends were 1 base for V and 5 bases for J; bases not matched to a gene: 1. The V gene's germline CDR1 is DFQATT and CDR2 SNEGSKA (reference sequence). This CDR3 spans 13 amino acids. The CDR3 reads CSARAGGDNEQFF. DNA for the CDR3: TGCAGTGCTAGAGCGGGGGGGGACAATGAGCAGTTCTTC.

This clonotype is medium-sized (0.01 to 0.1%) within its sample. The chain has TRBV7-8 and TRBJ1-6; D is unresolved. CDR3 length: 13 amino acids. Germline assignment: CDR1 SGHVS and CDR2 FQNEAQ. With 3 bases removed from V and 8 bases from J, the gap between germline ends came to 8 bases. The CDR3 reads CASSLGTDSPLHF. The CDR3 nucleotides read TGTGCCAGCAGCTTGGGAACGGATTCACCCCTCCACTTT.

Regarding this clonotype: This probably arose from a read error, given a far larger clone one base away. The chain has TRBV6-2 or TRBV6-3 and TRBJ2-3; 13 bases line up with TRBD2. The germline V gene encodes CDR1 MNHEY and CDR2 SVGEGT. This CDR3 spans 16 amino acids. This CDR3 reads CASSTPTSGRSDKQYF. The CDR3 DNA sequence: TGTGCCAGCAGTACACCGACTAGCGGGAGGTCAGATAAGCAGTATTTT.

The chain uses TRBV9 and TRBJ2-4; D remains unclear. The CDR3 covers 15 residues. In germline, CDR1 is SGDLS, CDR2 YYNGEE. Deletions cut 0 bases from V and 0 bases from J, with 7 bases between. CDR3 bases: TGTGCCAGCAGCGTAGAAGGATTAGCCAAAAACATTCAGTACTTC. It yields the protein CASSVEGLAKNIQYF.

This clonotype was picked up many times. This chain joins TRBV18 and TRBJ1-1; 8 nucleotides align to TRBD1. V shed 2 bases and J 6 bases; nucleotides not matched to a gene: 8. This CDR3 is 15 amino acids long. Per germline, CDR1 KGHSH and CDR2 LQKENI. CDR3 nucleotide sequence: TGTGCCAGCTCACCAGGGACAGGTTTGGTCTCTGAAGCTTTCTTT. It is translated as CASSPGTGLVSEAFF.

The V gene is TRBV18, the J gene TRBJ2-3; 8 positions match TRBD2. Germline-derived CDR1 and CDR2 are KGHSH and LQKENI. V shed 3 bases and J 2 bases; nucleotides not matched to a gene: 7. The CDR3 has 16 amino acids. CDR3 in DNA: TGTGCCAGCTCACCTCCGGGGACTAGGTACACAGATACGCAGTATTTT. It codes for CASSPPGTRYTDTQYF.

This clonotype was recorded once. A far more abundant clone sits one base away, making this likely a read error. V gene TRBV12-3 or TRBV12-4 combines with J gene TRBJ1-6, with unresolved D. The J call is doubtful: the DNA matches TRBJ1-1 better. The CDR3 is made up of 13 amino acids. The CDR3 reads CASSINRHTEAFF. CDR3 DNA: TGTGCCAGCAGTATTAACCGGCACACAGAAGCTTTCTTT.

This clonotype has ten or more counts. The chain is built from TRBV5-1 and TRBJ2-3; D is ambiguous. Germline V lookup: CDR1 SGHRS, CDR2 YFSETQ. There are 14 residues in the CDR3. Trimming left V 0 bases short and J 1 base short, with 6 bases between. CDR3: CASSLASRTDTQYF. The CDR3 nucleotides read TGCGCCAGCAGCTTGGCTTCGCGCACAGATACGCAGTATTTT.

This clonotype was picked up many times. The V and J genes are TRBV3-1 and TRBJ2-5; weak D call: TRBD2 (5 bases). V was cut by 1 base and J by 7 bases, with 13 bases left in between. The CDR3 consists of 14 residues. CDR1 LGHDT and CDR2 YNNKEL come from the germline V gene (reference sequence). The chain's CDR3 is CASSQGLAGGTQYF. The CDR3 nucleotides are TGTGCCAGCAGCCAAGGCCTAGCCGGCGGGACCCAGTACTTC.

This clonotype was counted ten times or more. This chain uses TRBV6-2 or TRBV6-3 with TRBJ1-2; D gene uncertain. Germline-derived CDR1 and CDR2 are MNHEY and SVGEGT. Trimming removed 0 bases at V and 4 bases at J, with 15 bases between. This CDR3 has 16 amino acids. Here the CDR3 DNA reads TGTGCCAGCAGTTACTCGGCAGGAGGGAGCTCCTATGGCTACACCTTC. Its translation is CASSYSAGGSSYGYTF.

Many counts were recorded for this clonotype. CDR3 coding DNA: TGCAGCGTTGAAGGGGGTATCACTGAAGCTTTCTTT. Its translation is CSVEGGITEAFF. V is TRBV29-1 and J is TRBJ1-1; D gene ambiguous. The CDR3 covers 12 residues. V dropped 1 base and J dropped 4 bases, with 7 bases sitting between them. Per the germline V gene, CDR1 is SQVTM and CDR2 is ANQGSEA.

This clonotype has a count of ten or more. J is TRBJ2-7 and V is TRBV15; D is uncertain. Germline assignment: CDR1 LNHNV and CDR2 YYDKDF (reference sequence). Trimming removed 5 bases from V and 6 bases from J, with 11 bases in between. There are 12 residues in the CDR3. The CDR3 sequence: CATSGAWGEQYF. CDR3 coding DNA: TGTGCCACCAGCGGAGCATGGGGCGAGCAGTACTTC.

CDR3 protein: CSTRRGNGGDTQYF. The CDR3 DNA reads TGCAGCACTAGACGAGGGAATGGGGGAGATACGCAGTATTTT. The chain is built from TRBV20-1 and TRBJ2-3; TRBD1 or TRBD2 may be the D gene (5 bases each). This CDR3 is built from 14 residues. CDR1 is DFQATT, CDR2 SNEGSKA, per germline (reference sequence).

V usage is TRBV20-1 and J usage is TRBJ2-7; 9 bases line up with TRBD2. Germline V gene sequence: CDR1 DFQATT, CDR2 SNEGSKA (reference sequence). V gave up 7 bases and J gave up 0 bases; unmatched junction bases: 13. The CDR3 length is 16 residues. This CDR3 is CSVPTGLAESSYEQYF. CDR3 coding DNA: TGCAGTGTGCCAACGGGACTAGCAGAAAGCTCCTACGAGCAGTACTTC.

This clonotype was counted ten times or more. V usage is TRBV6-5 and J usage is TRBJ1-3; D call uncertain. Looked up from germline, CDR1 is MNHEY and CDR2 is SVGAGI. V dropped 2 bases and J dropped 8 bases, with 10 bases sitting between them. CDR3 size: 13 residues. In nucleotides, the CDR3 is TGTGCCAGCAGTTACCTATCCGGAGACACCATATATTTT. Encoded protein: CASSYLSGDTIYF.

This clonotype has a handful of counts. A read error is possible here, since a much larger clone lies one base away. The conserved phenylalanine or tryptophan normally closing the CDR3 is absent here, so this likely arose from a read error. The chain links TRBV28 to TRBJ2-1; D assignment may be TRBD1 or TRBD2 (5 bases each). Deletions cut 3 bases from V and 9 bases from J, with 6 bases between. CDR3 size: 11 residues. Per germline, CDR1 MDHEN and CDR2 SYDVKM. The CDR3: CASSFGGEQFV. The DNA of the CDR3 is TGTGCCAGCAGTTTTGGGGGTGAGCAGTTCGTC.